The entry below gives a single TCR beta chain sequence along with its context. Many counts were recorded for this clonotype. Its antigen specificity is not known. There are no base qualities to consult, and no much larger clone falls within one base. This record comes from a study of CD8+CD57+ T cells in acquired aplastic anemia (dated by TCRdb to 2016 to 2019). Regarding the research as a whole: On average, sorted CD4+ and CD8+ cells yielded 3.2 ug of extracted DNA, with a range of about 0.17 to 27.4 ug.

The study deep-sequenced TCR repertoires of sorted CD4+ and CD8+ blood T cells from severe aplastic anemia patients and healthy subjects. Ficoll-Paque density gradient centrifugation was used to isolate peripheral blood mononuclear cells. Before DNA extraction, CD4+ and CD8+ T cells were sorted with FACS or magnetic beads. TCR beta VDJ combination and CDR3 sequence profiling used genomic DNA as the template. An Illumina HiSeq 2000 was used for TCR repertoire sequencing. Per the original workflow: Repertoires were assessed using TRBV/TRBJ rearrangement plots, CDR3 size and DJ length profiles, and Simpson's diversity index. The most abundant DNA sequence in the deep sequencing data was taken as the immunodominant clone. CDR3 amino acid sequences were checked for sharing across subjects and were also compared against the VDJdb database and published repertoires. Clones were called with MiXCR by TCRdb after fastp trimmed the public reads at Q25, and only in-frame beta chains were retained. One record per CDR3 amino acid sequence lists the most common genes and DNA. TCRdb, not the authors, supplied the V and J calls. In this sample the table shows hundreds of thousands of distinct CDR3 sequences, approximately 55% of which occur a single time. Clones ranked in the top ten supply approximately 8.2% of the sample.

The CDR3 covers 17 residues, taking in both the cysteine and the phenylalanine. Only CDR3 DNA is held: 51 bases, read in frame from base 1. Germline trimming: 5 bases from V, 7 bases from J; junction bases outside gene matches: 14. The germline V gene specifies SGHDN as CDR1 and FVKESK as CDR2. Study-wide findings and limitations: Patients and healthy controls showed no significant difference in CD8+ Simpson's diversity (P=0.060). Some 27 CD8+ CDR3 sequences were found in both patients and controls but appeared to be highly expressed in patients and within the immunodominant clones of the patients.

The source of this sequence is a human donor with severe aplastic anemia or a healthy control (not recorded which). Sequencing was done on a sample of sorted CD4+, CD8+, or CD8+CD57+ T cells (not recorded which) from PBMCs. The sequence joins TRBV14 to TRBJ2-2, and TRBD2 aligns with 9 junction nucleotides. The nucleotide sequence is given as TGTGCCAGCAGCTTCTCCCCGGGACTAGCTCCTCACGGGGAGCTGTTTTTT. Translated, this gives CASSFSPGLAPHGELFF.